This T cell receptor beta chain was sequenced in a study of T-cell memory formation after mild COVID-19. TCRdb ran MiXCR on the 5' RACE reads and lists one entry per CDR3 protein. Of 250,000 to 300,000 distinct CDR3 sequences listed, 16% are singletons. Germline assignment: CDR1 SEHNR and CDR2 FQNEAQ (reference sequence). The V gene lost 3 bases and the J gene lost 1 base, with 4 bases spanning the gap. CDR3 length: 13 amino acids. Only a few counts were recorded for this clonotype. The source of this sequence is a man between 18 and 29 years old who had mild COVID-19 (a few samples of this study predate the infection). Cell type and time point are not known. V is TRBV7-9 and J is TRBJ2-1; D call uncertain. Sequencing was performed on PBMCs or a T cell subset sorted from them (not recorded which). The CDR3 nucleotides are TGTGCCAGCAGCTTCCCTTCCTACAATGAGCAGTTCTTC. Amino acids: CASSFPSYNEQFF.